The clone carrying this TCR beta chain was recorded once. As yet, its antigen is unknown. Axillary draining lymph nodes of breast cancer patients supplied the node samples. This specimen belongs to a study of breast tumors, draining lymph nodes, adjacent tissues. Study findings and constraints: Luminal-like breast cancer showed significantly higher tumor–nontumor repertoire similarity than basal-like. Tumors had less TCR diversity than lymph nodes, more than nontumor tissue. The data were judged consistent with most tumor T cells coming from lymph node and expanding in tumor.

TCRdb recomputed calls from the multiplex PCR reads with MiXCR, one row per CDR3 protein. The data contain fewer than 200,000 distinct CDR3 sequences, around 35% of them singletons. This sequence was found in a female donor with breast cancer. Some clones in this sample may be carry-over from other donors' samples. Specimen: axillary lymph node tissue.

CDR3 bases: TGTGCCAGCAGCACCGGGACTAGCGGGTACAATGAGCAGTTCTTC. It codes for CASSTGTSGYNEQFF. The chain combines TRBV6-5 with TRBJ2-1; 12 nucleotides align to TRBD2. The V gene end was trimmed by 6 bases and the J gene end by 4 bases; junction bases not matched to a gene: 4. This CDR3 contains 15 residues. Germline V lookup: CDR1 MNHEY, CDR2 SVGAGI.